This T cell receptor (beta chain) was sequenced during a study of blood T cell repertoires in COVID-19. Study at large: T cells, B-cell-depleted T cells, or PBMCs supplied cDNA or gDNA.

Measured with immunoSEQ multiplex PCR; TCRdb has only the in-frame clones, and not every one. The sample has hundreds of thousands of clones, 87% seen once. The clonotype was recovered from a woman aged 45-59 years with COVID-19, enrolled during active disease. Material for sequencing was peripheral blood.

Written as DNA, the CDR3 is TGTGCCAGCAGTTCCAGACTAGCGGGAGTCGAGCAGTACTTC. Encoded protein: CASSSRLAGVEQYF. V and J are TRBV6-6 and TRBJ2-7, with TRBD2 matching over 12 bases. The ends lost 4 bases at V and 6 bases at J; junction bases unmatched: 4. The CDR3 is made up of 14 amino acids. The germline V gene encodes CDR1 MNHNY and CDR2 SVGAGI (reference sequence).